This entry concerns a single T cell receptor (beta chain). The antigen is undetermined. Unique molecular identifiers were affixed to single, distinct cDNA molecules. In TCRdb, the 5' RACE reads were re-called with MiXCR into one record per CDR3 protein. The sample carries about 55,000 distinct CDR3 sequences, under 15% recorded once. The data are from a study of early T cells in non-severe SARS-CoV-2 infection. Points from the study as a whole: Anti-spike CD8 responses were favored by VDJdb matching, which missed private and CD4 specificities.

Germline CDR1 SGHAT, CDR2 FQNNGV. Trimming took off 5 bases at V and 11 bases at J, with 18 bases between the two ends. CDR3 length equals 13 residues. This receptor was identified in an adult who was a healthcare worker with PCR-confirmed SARS-CoV-2 infection or an uninfected control (not recorded which). The sample was whole blood. The rearrangement links TRBV11-2 to TRBJ1-1, with a weak D call TRBD1 (5 bases). CDR3: CASSTANTGVAFF. The CDR3 bases are TGTGCCAGCAGCACCGCCAATACGGGGGTTGCTTTCTTT.